The 14 T cell receptor beta chains given below trace back to one sample, sequenced in a study of T cells in women clearing cervical HPV infection. Sequencing was performed with immunoSEQ multiplex PCR; in TCRdb, only in-frame clones are kept and a portion is missing. The table lists about 44,000 clones, with 1.2% in the top ten. The sequenced sample consisted of blood buffy coat. The receptors shown here come from a woman aged 18 to 75 with a cervical HPV16 infection that either progressed to CIN3+ or cleared (not recorded which).

As concerns this clone: The read gets to within 3 residues of the CDR3 end, and the germline J gene fills in the rest. The genes are TRBV6-4 and TRBJ2-3; 10 nucleotides match TRBD2. The CDR3 consists of 14 residues. The trim removed 6 bases at V and 4 bases at J, leaving 4 bases unmatched. Looked up from germline, CDR1 is MRHNA and CDR2 is SNTAGT. The CDR3 bases that were read are TGTGCCAGCAGCACTAGCGGGATGTCAGATACG. This translates into CASSTSGMSDT. The full CDR3 is CASSTSGMSDTQYF.

As concerns this clone: The read ends 3 residues shy of where the CDR3 ends; the end is completed using the germline J gene. This rearrangement joins TRBV2 to TRBJ1-4; 7 bases are a match to TRBD1. Trimming removed 1 base from V and 1 base from J; junction bases left unmatched: 3. Germline values: CDR1 SNHLY, CDR2 FYNNEI. The CDR3 loop spans 16 amino acids. CDR3 amino acids: CASSEGDSETNEKLFF. CDR3 DNA, as far as it was read: TGTGCCAGCAGTGAAGGGGACAGTGAAACTAATGAAAAA.

Points on this clone: The CDR3 end is not reached by the read, which stops 3 residues before it; the germline J gene fills it in. This sequence joins TRBV19 and TRBJ2-7; the match to TRBD2 covers 10 bases. The CDR3 has 15 amino acids. Germline V CDR1 and CDR2: LNHDA, SQIVND (reference sequence). J was trimmed by 3 bases and V by 6 bases; bases with no gene match: 8. The sequenced part of the CDR3 DNA is TGTGCCAGTAGGGAGGGCAGCGGGAGGGTCTACGAG. Its protein product is CASREGSGRVYE. Given in full, the CDR3 is CASREGSGRVYEQYF.

Details on this clone: The read ends 3 residues early relative to the CDR3; the germline J gene fills the gap. The V and J genes are TRBV11-2 and TRBJ2-5; 10 nucleotides align to TRBD2. V dropped 4 bases and J dropped 3; count of bases not matched to a gene: 2. This CDR3 spans 14 amino acids. The germline gives CDR1 SGHAT, CDR2 FQNNGV. CDR3 region: CASSSLAGEETQYF. CDR3 bases read: TGTGCCAGCAGCTCTCTAGCGGGAGAAGAGACC.

About this clone itself: Sequencing ends 3 residues short of the CDR3 end; the germline J gene provides the rest. The identical CDR3 is also encoded by other nucleotide sequences in the sample. The gene calls are TRBV7-9 and TRBJ1-1, with 9 bases matching TRBD1. The CDR3 extends over 15 amino acids. The ends lost 2 bases at V and 4 bases at J; junction bases unmatched: 5. CDR1 and CDR2 from the germline V gene are SEHNR and FQNEAQ (reference sequence). Partial CDR3 DNA: TGTGCCAGCAGCTTACAGGGACAGGGAGCCACTGAA. Translated, it gives CASSLQGQGATE. The entire CDR3 sequence reads CASSLQGQGATEAFF.

Of note for this clone: From the germline J gene comes the end of the CDR3, since the read stops 3 residues before it. The V gene is TRBV20-1, the J gene TRBJ2-7; 10 bases agree with TRBD2. The V gene end was trimmed by 5 bases and the J gene end by 3 bases; junction bases not matched to a gene: 10. Germline loops: CDR1 DFQATT, CDR2 SNEGSKA (reference sequence). The CDR3 covers 15 residues. This CDR3 is CSAESGTSAVYEQYF. The sequenced CDR3 bases are TGCAGTGCTGAGTCCGGGACTAGCGCCGTCTACGAG.

Regarding this clone: The read halts 3 residues ahead of the CDR3 end, with the missing end drawn from the germline J gene. The gene calls are TRBV6-4 and TRBJ2-6; 12 bases are a match to TRBD2. The junction had 3 bases not matched to a gene; V was cut back by 6 bases and J by 3 bases. The CDR3 is made up of 16 amino acids. Germline V gene lookup returns CDR1 MRHNA and CDR2 SNTAGT. The sequenced CDR3 bases are TGTGCCAGCAGCAGACTAGCGGGGGATGGGGCCAACGTC. It codes for CASSRLAGDGANV. The entire CDR3 protein reads CASSRLAGDGANVLTF.

As to this clone: The sequence runs out 3 residues before the end of the CDR3; the remainder is reconstructed from the germline J gene. The J gene is TRBJ2-2, the V gene TRBV20-1; D is uncertain. Trimming took off 3 bases at V and 1 base at J, with 6 bases between the two ends. This CDR3 has 13 amino acids. Looked up from germline, CDR1 is DFQATT and CDR2 is SNEGSKA (reference sequence). Incomplete CDR3 DNA: TGCAGTGCTAGGGGCAGGAACACCGGGGAG. It codes for CSARGRNTGE. The entire CDR3 protein is CSARGRNTGELFF.

A note on this clone: Coverage ceases 3 residues before the CDR3 finishes, and the germline J gene fills in the end. The rearrangement links TRBV5-1 to TRBJ2-1; 14 bases match TRBD2. Germline V gene sequence: CDR1 SGHRS, CDR2 YFSETQ. The CDR3 runs 18 residues. V dropped 4 bases and J dropped 5; count of bases not matched to a gene: 11. The CDR3 region is CASSPGLAGDYTHNEQFF. The part of the CDR3 DNA that was read is TGCGCCAGCAGCCCGGGACTAGCGGGAGATTACACCCACAATGAG. Using reference TRBV5-1 and TRBJ2-1 for the parts outside the CDR3, the full variable domain is KAGVTQTPRYLIKTRGQQVTLSCSPISGHRSVSWYQQTPGQGLQFLFEYFSETQRNKGNFPGRFSGRQFSNSRSEMNVSTLELGDSALYLCASSPGLAGDYTHNEQFFGPGTRLTVL.

A note on this clone: The read terminates 3 residues ahead of where the CDR3 ends, so the germline J gene completes it. The rearrangement uses TRBV7-3 and TRBJ2-5, with 8 bases that match TRBD1. The CDR3 covers 14 residues. With V trimmed by 5 bases and J by 4 bases, 6 bases remained unmatched. The germline V gene encodes CDR1 SGHTA and CDR2 FQGTGA. The DNA read from the CDR3 is TGTGCCAGCAGCCCCAGGGGGCGCGGAGAGACC. It codes for CASSPRGRGET. The complete CDR3 sequence is CASSPRGRGETQYF.

Notes on this clone: The CDR3 end lies 3 residues beyond the end of the read and is filled in from the germline J gene. This chain joins TRBV5-1 and TRBJ2-7, with D possibly being TRBD1 (6 bases). Trimming removed 4 bases at V and 5 bases at J, with 10 bases between. Germline values: CDR1 SGHRS, CDR2 YFSETQ. The length of the CDR3 is 12 residues. The CDR3 DNA, read in part, is TGCGCCAGCAGCAGTACAGGGAACGAG. This translates into CASSSTGNE. The full CDR3 protein reads CASSSTGNEQYF.

A note on this clone: The sequenced fragment ends 3 residues before the CDR3 boundary, so the rest is inferred from the germline J gene. This chain uses TRBV2 with TRBJ2-7; D is possibly TRBD1 (6 bases). The CDR3 length is 14 residues. Germline V gene lookup returns CDR1 SNHLY and CDR2 FYNNEI. Trimming removed 5 bases at V and 3 bases at J, with 14 bases between. The CDR3 sequence is CASSQRGTYYEQYF. CDR3 DNA (partial): TGTGCCAGCAGTCAAAGGGGGACCTACTACGAG.

Worth noting for this clone: Read sequence stops 3 residues before the CDR3 end, and the germline J gene provides the missing end. The V and J genes are TRBV7-3 and TRBJ1-2; 9 bases fit TRBD1. This CDR3 comprises 14 residues. V was pared by 4 bases and J by 6 bases, with 6 bases of the junction left unmatched. Per germline, CDR1 SGHTA and CDR2 FQGTGA. The DNA read from the CDR3 is TGTGCCAGCAGCTCCGGGACAGGGTACAATGGC. Translated: CASSSGTGYNG. The CDR3 in its entirety is CASSSGTGYNGYTF.

To note about this clone: The read halts 3 residues ahead of the CDR3 end, with the missing end drawn from the germline J gene. The chain recombines TRBV5-1 with TRBJ2-3, with 7 positions matching TRBD1. Germline-derived CDR1 and CDR2 are SGHRS and YFSETQ. Unmatched junction bases numbered 4, after V lost 0 bases and J lost 3 bases. CDR3 length equals 15 residues. This chain's CDR3 is CASSLGDRATDTQYF. The sequenced CDR3 bases are TGCGCCAGCAGCTTGGGCGACAGGGCGACAGATACG.